This TCR beta chain originates from a study of beta chain features in type 1 diabetes. Across the study: There were approximately 100 million sorted cells examined across all samples. Regarding the study as a whole: Shorter TCRB CDR3s, moderately but significantly so, were found in Type 1 diabetes patients in all four CD4+ subsets. The influence of HLA type on TCRB rearrangement stayed undetermined. Although PCR might favor shorter templates, it would do so equally in patients and controls.

Expressed TCRB transcripts were sequenced because the entire RNA isolate underwent reverse transcription. Around 3.9 million reads per sample were averaged for naive, central memory and regulatory samples. Some clones are missing from TCRdb's copy, which holds only in-frame ones; the method was immunoSEQ multiplex PCR. The top ten hold 0.028% of the sample, which has a few hundred thousand clones, just over 20% seen once. Turning to this clone: Its target is unknown.

The V gene's germline CDR1 is SGHRS and CDR2 YFSETQ. The CDR3 loop spans 13 amino acids. V shed 2 bases, J shed 6 bases, and the junction held 1 base outside the gene matches. The TCR sequence derives from a woman aged 40 to 50 with type 1 diabetes. Input material: naive CD4+ T cells from blood. The rearrangement joins TRBV5-1 to TRBJ1-2; TRBD1 matches at 10 bases. The CDR3 nucleotides read TGCGCCAGCAGCTTCGGGACAGGGGATGGCTACACCTTC. Its translation is CASSFGTGDGYTF.